This T cell receptor (beta chain) emerged from a study of T-cell memory formation after mild COVID-19. Study as a whole: TCR clusters were largely donor specific.

With 5 bases removed from V and 4 bases from J, the gap between germline ends came to 11 bases. CDR3 length equals 13 residues. From the 5' RACE reads, TCRdb called clonotypes with MiXCR, one entry per CDR3 protein. The sample lists 250,000 or so distinct CDR3 sequences; roughly 18% were seen once. Of note for this clonotype: Its antigen is currently unknown.

Broader study findings: In second-wave clones peaking day 37, SARS-CoV-2 specificity remained unconfirmed.

This chain uses TRBV12-3 or TRBV12-4 with TRBJ1-2, with D tentatively TRBD1 (6 bases). This sequence was found in a young man who had mild COVID-19 (a few samples of this study predate the infection). Cell type and time point are not known. Sequencing was performed on PBMCs or a T cell subset sorted from them (not recorded which). This CDR3 reads CASSRQVTYGYTF. The CDR3 region has the DNA TGTGCCAGCAGTCGACAGGTCACCTATGGCTACACCTTC.